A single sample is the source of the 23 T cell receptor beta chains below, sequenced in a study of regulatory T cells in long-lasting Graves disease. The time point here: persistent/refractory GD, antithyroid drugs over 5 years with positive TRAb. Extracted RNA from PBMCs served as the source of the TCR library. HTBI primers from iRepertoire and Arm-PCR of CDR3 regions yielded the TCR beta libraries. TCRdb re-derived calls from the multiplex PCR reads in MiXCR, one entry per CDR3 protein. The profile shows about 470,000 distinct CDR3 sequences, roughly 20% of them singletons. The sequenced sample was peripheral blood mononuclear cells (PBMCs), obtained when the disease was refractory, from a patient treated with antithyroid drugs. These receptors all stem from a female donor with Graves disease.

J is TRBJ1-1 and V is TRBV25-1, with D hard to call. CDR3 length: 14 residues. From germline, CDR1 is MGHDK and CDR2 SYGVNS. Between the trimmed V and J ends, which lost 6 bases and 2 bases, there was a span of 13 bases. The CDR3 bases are TGTGCCAGCAGAGGGAAGGGAAGAAACACTGAAGCTTTCTTT. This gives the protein CASRGKGRNTEAFF.

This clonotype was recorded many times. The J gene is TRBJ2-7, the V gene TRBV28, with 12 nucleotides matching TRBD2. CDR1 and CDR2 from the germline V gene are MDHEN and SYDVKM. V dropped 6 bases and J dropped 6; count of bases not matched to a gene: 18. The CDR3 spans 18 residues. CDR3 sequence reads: CASRGRILAGGPAGEQYF. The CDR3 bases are TGTGCCAGCAGGGGACGGATTCTAGCGGGAGGGCCAGCGGGCGAGCAGTACTTC.

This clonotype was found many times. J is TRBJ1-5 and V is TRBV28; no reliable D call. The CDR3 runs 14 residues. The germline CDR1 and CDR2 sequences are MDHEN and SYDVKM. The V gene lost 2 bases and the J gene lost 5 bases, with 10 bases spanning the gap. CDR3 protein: CASSLTLTDQPQHF. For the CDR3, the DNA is TGTGCCAGCAGTTTAACCCTTACGGATCAGCCCCAGCATTTT.

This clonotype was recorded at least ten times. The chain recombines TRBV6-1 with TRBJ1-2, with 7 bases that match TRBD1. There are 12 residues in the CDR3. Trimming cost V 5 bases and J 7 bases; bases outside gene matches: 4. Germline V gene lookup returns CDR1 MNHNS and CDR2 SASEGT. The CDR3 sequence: CASSTTGAGYTF. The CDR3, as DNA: TGTGCCAGCAGTACCACAGGGGCTGGCTACACCTTC.

In DNA, the CDR3 is TGTGCCATCAACGGGGGAGGTAGATACAATGAGCAGTTCTTC. Protein: CAINGGGRYNEQFF. The gene calls are TRBV10-3 and TRBJ2-1; tentatively, D is TRBD2 (6 bases). CDR1 and CDR2 (germline): ENHRY, SYGVKD. V was pared by 7 bases and J by 4 bases, with 14 bases between. The CDR3 spans 14 residues.

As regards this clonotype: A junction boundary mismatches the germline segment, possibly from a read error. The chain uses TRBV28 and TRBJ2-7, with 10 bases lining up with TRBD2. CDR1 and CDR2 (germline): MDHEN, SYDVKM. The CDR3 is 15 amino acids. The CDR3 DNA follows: TGTGCCAGCAGCCCAGGACTAGCGGTCTCCTACGAGCGGCACTTC. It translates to CASSPGLAVSYERHF.

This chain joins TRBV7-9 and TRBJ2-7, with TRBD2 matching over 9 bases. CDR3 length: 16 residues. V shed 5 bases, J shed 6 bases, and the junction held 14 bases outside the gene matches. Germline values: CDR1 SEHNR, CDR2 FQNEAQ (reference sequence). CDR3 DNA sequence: TGTGCCAGCAGCGGCGGCTTGGCGGGAGGGCCGGGCGAGCAGTACTTC. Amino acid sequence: CASSGGLAGGPGEQYF. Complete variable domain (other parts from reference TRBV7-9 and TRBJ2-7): DTGVSQNPRHKITKRGQNVTFRCDPISEHNRLYWYRQTLGQGPEFLTYFQNEAQLEKSRLLSDRFSAERPKGSFSTLEIQRTEQGDSAMYLCASSGGLAGGPGEQYFGPGTRLTVT.

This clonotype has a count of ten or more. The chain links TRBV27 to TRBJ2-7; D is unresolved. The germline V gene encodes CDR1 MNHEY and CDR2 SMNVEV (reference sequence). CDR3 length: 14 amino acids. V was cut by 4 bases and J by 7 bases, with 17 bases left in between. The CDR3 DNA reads TGTGCCAGCAGTTCATCCCCCCTAACGCGGGAGCAGTACTTC. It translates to CASSSSPLTREQYF.

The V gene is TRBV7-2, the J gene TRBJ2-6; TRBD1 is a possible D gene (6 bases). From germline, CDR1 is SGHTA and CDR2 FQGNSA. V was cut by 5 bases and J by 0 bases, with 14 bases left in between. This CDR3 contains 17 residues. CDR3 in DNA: TGTGCCAGCAGCCCGGGACAAAGATCCTCTGGGGCCAACGTCCTGACTTTC. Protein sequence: CASSPGQRSSGANVLTF. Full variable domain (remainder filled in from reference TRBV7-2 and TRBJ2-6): GAGVSQSPSNKVTEKGKDVELRCDPISGHTALYWYRQSLGQGLEFLIYFQGNSAPDKSGLPSDRFSAERTGGSVSTLTIQRTQQEDSAVYLCASSPGQRSSGANVLTFGAGSRLTVL.

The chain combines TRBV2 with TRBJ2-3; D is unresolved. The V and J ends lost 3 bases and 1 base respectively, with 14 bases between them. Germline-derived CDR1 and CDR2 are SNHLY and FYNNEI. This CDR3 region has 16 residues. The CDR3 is CASSDPPFGRTDTQYF. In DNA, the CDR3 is TGTGCCAGCAGTGACCCTCCTTTTGGACGCACAGATACGCAGTATTTT.

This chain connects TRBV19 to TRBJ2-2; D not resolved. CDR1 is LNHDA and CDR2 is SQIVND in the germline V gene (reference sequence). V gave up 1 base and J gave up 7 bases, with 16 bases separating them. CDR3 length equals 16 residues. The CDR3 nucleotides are TGTGCCAGTAGTATAGGGTGGCAGTACCACCTCGGGGAGCTGTTTTTT. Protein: CASSIGWQYHLGELFF. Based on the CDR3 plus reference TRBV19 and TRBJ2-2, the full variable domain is DGGITQSPKYLFRKEGQNVTLSCEQNLNHDAMYWYRQDPGQGLRLIYYSQIVNDFQKGDIAEGYSVSREKKESFPLTVTSAQKNPTAFYLCASSIGWQYHLGELFFGEGSRLTVL.

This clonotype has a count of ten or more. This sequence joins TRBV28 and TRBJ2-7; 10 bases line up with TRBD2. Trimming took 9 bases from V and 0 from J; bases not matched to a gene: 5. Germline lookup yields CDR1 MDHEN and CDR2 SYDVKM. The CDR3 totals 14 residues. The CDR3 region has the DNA TGTGCCAGTCGGACTAGCGGTAGCTCCTACGAGCAGTACTTC. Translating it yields CASRTSGSSYEQYF.

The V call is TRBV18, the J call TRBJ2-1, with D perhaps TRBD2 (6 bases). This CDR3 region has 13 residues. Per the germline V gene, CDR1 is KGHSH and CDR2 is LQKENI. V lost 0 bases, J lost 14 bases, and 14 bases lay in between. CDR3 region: CASSPPLGLLEFF. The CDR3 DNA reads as TGTGCCAGCTCACCACCTCTGGGACTTTTGGAGTTCTTC.

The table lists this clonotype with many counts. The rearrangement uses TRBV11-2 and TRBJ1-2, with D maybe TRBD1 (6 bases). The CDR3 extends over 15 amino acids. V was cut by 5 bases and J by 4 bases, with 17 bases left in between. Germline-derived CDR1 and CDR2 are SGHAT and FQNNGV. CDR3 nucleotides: TGTGCCAGCAGCCGCGGGGCAGGGGATCTCTATGGCTACACCTTC. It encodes CASSRGAGDLYGYTF.

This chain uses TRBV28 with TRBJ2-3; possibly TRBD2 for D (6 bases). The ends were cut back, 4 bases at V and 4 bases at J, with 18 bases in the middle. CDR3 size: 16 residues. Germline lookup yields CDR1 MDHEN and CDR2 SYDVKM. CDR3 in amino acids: CASSSLQVGTADTQYF. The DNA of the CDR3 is TGTGCCAGCAGTTCCCTCCAAGTCGGGACTGCAGATACGCAGTATTTT. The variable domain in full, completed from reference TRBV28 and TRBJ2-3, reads DVKVTQSSRYLVKRTGEKVFLECVQDMDHENMFWYRQDPGLGLRLIYFSYDVKMKEKGDIPEGYSVSREKKERFSLILESASTNQTSMYLCASSSLQVGTADTQYFGPGTRLTVL.

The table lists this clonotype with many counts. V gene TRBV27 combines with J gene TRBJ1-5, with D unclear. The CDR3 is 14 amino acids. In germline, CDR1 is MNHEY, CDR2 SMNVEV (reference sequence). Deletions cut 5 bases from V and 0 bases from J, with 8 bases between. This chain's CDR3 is CASSLTYSNQPQHF. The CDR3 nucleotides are TGTGCCAGCAGTCTAACCTATAGCAATCAGCCCCAGCATTTT.

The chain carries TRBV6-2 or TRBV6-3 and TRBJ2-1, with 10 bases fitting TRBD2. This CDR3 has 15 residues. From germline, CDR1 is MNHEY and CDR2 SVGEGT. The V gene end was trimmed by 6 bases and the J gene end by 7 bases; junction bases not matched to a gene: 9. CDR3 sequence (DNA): TGTGCCAGCAGAGGGAGCGGGAGGGCGAGGAATGAGCAGTTCTTC. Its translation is CASRGSGRARNEQFF.

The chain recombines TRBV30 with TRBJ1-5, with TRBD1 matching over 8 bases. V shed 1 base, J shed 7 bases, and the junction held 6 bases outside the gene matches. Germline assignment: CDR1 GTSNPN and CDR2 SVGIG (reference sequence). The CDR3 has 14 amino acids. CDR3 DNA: TGTGCCTGGAGTGAAGGACAGGGAGGACAGCCCCAGCATTTT. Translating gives CAWSEGQGGQPQHF.

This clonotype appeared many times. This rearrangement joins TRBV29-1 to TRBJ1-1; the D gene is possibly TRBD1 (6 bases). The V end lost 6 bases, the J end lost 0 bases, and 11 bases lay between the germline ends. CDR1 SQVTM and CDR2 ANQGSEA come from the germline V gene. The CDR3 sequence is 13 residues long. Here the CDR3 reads CSVYRVMNTEAFF. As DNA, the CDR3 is TGCAGCGTATACAGGGTGATGAACACTGAAGCTTTCTTT.

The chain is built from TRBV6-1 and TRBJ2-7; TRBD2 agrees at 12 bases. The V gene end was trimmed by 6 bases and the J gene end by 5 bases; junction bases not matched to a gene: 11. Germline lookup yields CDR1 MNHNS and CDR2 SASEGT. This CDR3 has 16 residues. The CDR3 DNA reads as TGTGCCAGCAGCCCTTTACTAGCGGGAGGATCGGACGAGCAGTACTTC. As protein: CASSPLLAGGSDEQYF.

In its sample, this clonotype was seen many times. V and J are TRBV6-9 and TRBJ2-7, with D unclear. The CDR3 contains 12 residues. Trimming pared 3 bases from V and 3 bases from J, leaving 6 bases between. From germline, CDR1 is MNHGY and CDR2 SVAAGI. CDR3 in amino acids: CASSYDGYEQYF. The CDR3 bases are TGTGCCAGCAGTTACGACGGCTACGAGCAGTACTTC.

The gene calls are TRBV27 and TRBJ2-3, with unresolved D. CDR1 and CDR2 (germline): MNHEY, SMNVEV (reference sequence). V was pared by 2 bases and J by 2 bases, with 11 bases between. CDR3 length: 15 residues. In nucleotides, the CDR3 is TGTGCCAGCAGTTTAAGCGAATTAGTCACAGATACGCAGTATTTT. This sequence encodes CASSLSELVTDTQYF.

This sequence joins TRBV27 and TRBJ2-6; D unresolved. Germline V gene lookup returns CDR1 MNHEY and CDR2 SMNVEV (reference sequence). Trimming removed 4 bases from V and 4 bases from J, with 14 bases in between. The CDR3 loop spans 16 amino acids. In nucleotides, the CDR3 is TGTGCCAGCAGTTCCCTCTCAGTTGTGGGGGCCAACGTCCTGACTTTC. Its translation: CASSSLSVVGANVLTF.